This T cell receptor (beta chain) came from a study of human T cells and chemical hapten exposure (dated by TCRdb to about 2021). About the study as a whole: For sensitization, 2% DPC in acetone was applied to a 2 cm by 2 cm area of upper inner arm skin. Alopecia areata with under or over 50% scalp involvement, alopecia totalis and alopecia universalis were represented in the patient cohort, which was mostly female. Some 29 alopecia patients provided blood for TCR sequencing at one to four time points (pre-sensitization, 2, 6 and 24 weeks). Blood samples were taken from patients before sensitization (week 0) and at 2, 6 and about 24 weeks after DPC sensitization. Patch testing was done on the upper back using Finn chambers containing 0.01% DPC, and results were scored after 6 days according to International Contact Dermatitis Research Group standards. Weekly therapeutic DPC doses were additionally applied to the scalp of patients throughout the roughly 23-week study period. Libraries were pooled for sequencing, and variation in per-sample TCR yields was attributed mainly to small differences in library volumes within the pool. This study followed changes in the peripheral blood TCR repertoire in vivo during primary and secondary sensitization of alopecia patients to the hapten diphenylcyclopropenone (DPC). What the research found in general, with its limitations: Compared with pre-sensitization or healthy control sets, expanded TCRs formed significantly more large CDR3 similarity clusters, which is consistent with antigen-driven responses. Alopecia, a presumed autoimmune disease, was present in all patients, so the immune response of the patients might differ from that of healthy individuals. Patch test score was positively correlated with the number of PT1 expanded TCRs, with significance at thresholds 8, 16 and 32 but not at 4. The number of TCRs above 1 in 1000 frequency did not change with DPC sensitization; there was no evidence of global repertoire structure alterations. After repeated subsampling, the strength of the expansion versus patch-test correlation and the threshold at which it became significant changed.

The library was produced with RACE. Instrument on record: NextSeq 500. During library preparation, unique molecular identifiers were attached to individual cDNA molecules so that TCRs could be counted in a quantitative, reproducible way. Each blood RNA sample was used to sequence both TCR alpha and TCR beta chains. From the authors' description of their analysis: A median of about 87,000 TCRs per sample was observed, with a range of about 20,000 to 750,000. The Decombinator software suite was used to annotate the V, J and CDR3 of the TCR reads. To make PS versus PT1 abundance plots, every sample was subsampled to the same number of TCRs (28,000). TCRs were defined as expanded if absent before sensitization and observed at least eight times at the 2-week time point. TCRdb cleaned the public reads at Q25 with fastp, built clones with MiXCR and kept in-frame beta chains. Each CDR3 protein gets just one entry, which takes the most common genes and DNA from the rows behind it. TCRdb's processing, not the authors', yielded these V and J calls. In all, the sample holds around 300,000 distinct CDR3 sequences, and about 5% of those were seen once. The ten largest make up roughly 8.2% of the sample.

The time point label here, explained by the study, means: pre-sensitization, week 0. The treatment or condition label corresponds to: therapeutic diphenylcyclopropenone sensitization with weekly scalp DPC. Blood at each patch-test visit was drawn before the patch test was applied. To be eligible, patients had to be aged 18 to 70, diagnosed with alopecia and judged suitable for DPC therapy, while pregnant patients were excluded. Total RNA was extracted from unfractionated whole blood that had been collected in Tempus Blood RNA tubes. The CDR3 sequence holds 14 residues, the cysteine and phenylalanine included. Only the CDR3 region is kept as DNA, spanning 42 bases read in frame from base 1. V gives up 4 bases and J gives up 4 bases, and the segment between their germline ends measures 13 bases. CDR1 MNHEY and CDR2 SVGAGI are derived from the germline V gene. This clonotype was counted a few times. Its antigen is not yet known. No base qualities exist here, and no much larger clone lies one base off it.

The chain uses TRBV6-5 and TRBJ1-1; a confident D gene designation cannot be given. The sequence was obtained from a woman aged 18-29 years with alopecia areata. Some clones in this sample may be carry-over from other donors' samples. The sequenced sample was whole blood, obtained in connection with sensitization to the hapten diphenylcyclopropenone (DPC). For the CDR3, the sequence is CASSSSLKGTEAFF. The nucleotide sequence is TGTGCCAGCAGTTCAAGCCTTAAGGGCACTGAAGCTTTCTTT.